Below, one TCR beta chain is given with its context. The sample originates from a study of control samples from healthy donors and cancer patients. CDR3 length: 16 residues. V was clipped by 1 base and J by 6 bases; unmatched bases: 12. Germline assignment: CDR1 SGHRS and CDR2 YFSETQ. Some clones are missing from TCRdb's copy, which holds only in-frame ones; the method was immunoSEQ multiplex PCR. Of under 450,000 clones in the sample, 90% were seen once. The chain is built from TRBV5-1 and TRBJ1-2; 7 bases agree with TRBD1. Source material: PBMCs. This receptor was obtained from a middle-aged man with head and neck cancer. CDR3 nucleotide sequence: TGCGCCAGCAGCTTGAGGGGATTAGGGGGCGGCGATGGCTACACCTTC. It yields the protein CASSLRGLGGGDGYTF.